Here is one TCR beta chain with its context. CDR3 size: 15 residues. CDR1 and CDR2 from the germline V gene are DFQATT and SNEGSKA (reference sequence). The V end was cut by 5 bases, the J end by 2 bases, with 19 bases between. The data stem from a study of T cells in Graves' hyperthyroidism and ophthalmopathy. Amplified TCR beta CDR3 regions came from RNA transcripts. The TCR CDR3 first-round RT-PCR relied on the HTBI primer set. TCRdb re-analysed the multiplex PCR reads in MiXCR, keeping a single row per CDR3 protein. The profile shows 500,000 to 550,000 distinct CDR3 sequences, less than 25% of them singletons.

The sample was blood. The chain uses TRBV20-1 and TRBJ2-7, with a possible D match to TRBD2 (5 bases). The TCR was taken from a man aged 18-30 years with Graves' hyperthyroidism. DNA of the CDR3: TGCAGTGCTCAGGTCATCGGGGAACTAACCTACGAGCAGTACTTC. Translated, it gives CSAQVIGELTYEQYF.